The rows below give T cell receptor beta chains drawn from one sample of a study of CD8 T cells in Susac syndrome. TCRdb passed the immunoSEQ multiplex PCR reads through MiXCR, listing each CDR3 protein once. The repertoire consists of about 120,000 distinct CDR3 sequences, with 90% to 95% occurring once and the leading ten covering 0.28%. Sequenced sample: CD8+ T cells from PBMCs. These receptors were collected from a human donor with Susac syndrome. Each CDR3 is given with its conserved first and last residue. A D gene is named only where the DNA matches it firmly. Only part of the rows carry a size: once, few, many, or a class if the clone is expanded.

j_gene: TRBJ2-7
v_gene: TRBV5-1
d_gene: .
abundance: .
CDR3nt: TGCGCCAGCATGGACCGATACGAGCAGTACTTC
CDR3aa: CASMDRYEQYF

j_gene: TRBJ1-1
v_gene: TRBV12-3/TRBV12-4
d_gene: .
abundance: .
CDR3nt: TGTGCCAGCAGCCGGGGCACTGAAGCTTTCTTT
CDR3aa: CASSRGTEAFF

j_gene: TRBJ2-7
v_gene: TRBV12-3/TRBV12-4
d_gene: .
abundance: .
CDR3nt: TGTGCCAGCCTTAGGGCAGGGCGACCGTACGAGCAGTACTTC
CDR3aa: CASLRAGRPYEQYF

j_gene: TRBJ1-1
v_gene: TRBV9
d_gene: .
abundance: .
CDR3nt: TGTGCCAGGCGCCCCCCCGATGCAATGAACACTGAAGCTTTCTTT
CDR3aa: CARRPPDAMNTEAFF

j_gene: TRBJ2-3
v_gene: TRBV18
d_gene: .
abundance: once
CDR3nt: TGTGCCAGCTCAAGTTTCAGGGACACAGATACGCAGTATTTT
CDR3aa: CASSSFRDTDTQYF

j_gene: TRBJ1-6
v_gene: TRBV5-4
d_gene: .
abundance: .
CDR3nt: TGTGCCAGCAGCGACGATATGAGCTCCTATAATTCACCCCTCCACTTT
CDR3aa: CASSDDMSSYNSPLHF

j_gene: TRBJ2-5
v_gene: TRBV12-3/TRBV12-4
d_gene: .
abundance: .
CDR3nt: TGTGCCAGCAGTTTAAGGCAGGGTGGTGAGACCCAGTACTTC
CDR3aa: CASSLRQGGETQYF

j_gene: TRBJ2-1
v_gene: TRBV4-2
d_gene: .
abundance: .
CDR3nt: TGTGCCAGCAGCCAGATAGCGGCTGAGCAGTTCTTC
CDR3aa: CASSQIAAEQFF

j_gene: TRBJ2-7
v_gene: TRBV27
d_gene: TRBD1
abundance: once
CDR3nt: TGTGCCAGCAGTTCCGACAGGGGGCTCAGCCACGAGCAGTACTTC
CDR3aa: CASSSDRGLSHEQYF

j_gene: TRBJ1-5
v_gene: TRBV12-3/TRBV12-4
d_gene: .
abundance: .
CDR3nt: TGTGCCAGCAGTTTCCAATCCCGACAGCCCCAGCATTTT
CDR3aa: CASSFQSRQPQHF

j_gene: TRBJ2-7
v_gene: TRBV20-1
d_gene: .
abundance: .
CDR3nt: TGCAGTGCTCTAGAGCCCGAAGGCAACTCCTACGAGCAGTACTTC
CDR3aa: CSALEPEGNSYEQYF

j_gene: TRBJ1-1
v_gene: TRBV6-2/TRBV6-3
d_gene: TRBD1
abundance: .
CDR3nt: TGTGCCAGCAGAGGACAGGTGATGAACACTGAAGCTTTCTTT
CDR3aa: CASRGQVMNTEAFF

j_gene: TRBJ2-7
v_gene: TRBV20-1
d_gene: TRBD2
abundance: .
CDR3nt: TGCAGTGCTAGAGATAAGCGGGGGGTACACTACGAGCAGTACTTC
CDR3aa: CSARDKRGVHYEQYF

j_gene: TRBJ1-2
v_gene: TRBV19
d_gene: .
abundance: once
CDR3nt: TGTGCCAGTAGTACCCCCGGCAGCAAATTTAACTATGGCTACACCTTC
CDR3aa: CASSTPGSKFNYGYTF

j_gene: TRBJ1-1
v_gene: TRBV5-4
d_gene: .
abundance: .
CDR3nt: TGTGCCAGCAGCGCATGGATGAACACTGAAGCTTTCTTT
CDR3aa: CASSAWMNTEAFF

j_gene: TRBJ1-3
v_gene: TRBV28
d_gene: TRBD1
abundance: .
CDR3nt: TGTGCCAGCAGTTCCTACCCAGGGGACAGCTCTGGAAACACCATATATTTT
CDR3aa: CASSSYPGDSSGNTIYF

j_gene: TRBJ2-7
v_gene: TRBV20-1
d_gene: TRBD2
abundance: .
CDR3nt: TGCAGTGCTAGAGAGGGACTAGCGAGCTACGAGCAGTACTTC
CDR3aa: CSAREGLASYEQYF

j_gene: TRBJ1-2
v_gene: TRBV4-3
d_gene: .
abundance: .
CDR3nt: TGCGCCAGCAGCCATTGGGGCTACACCTTC
CDR3aa: CASSHWGYTF

j_gene: TRBJ1-2
v_gene: TRBV9
d_gene: .
abundance: .
CDR3nt: TGTGCCAGCAGCGTAGGTAACAGGGTTAACTATGGCTACACCTTC
CDR3aa: CASSVGNRVNYGYTF

j_gene: TRBJ2-7
v_gene: TRBV6-2/TRBV6-3
d_gene: .
abundance: .
CDR3nt: TGTGCCAGCAGTTACGACTACTCCTACGAGCAGTACTTC
CDR3aa: CASSYDYSYEQYF

j_gene: TRBJ2-7
v_gene: TRBV27
d_gene: .
abundance: .
CDR3nt: TGTGCCAGCAGCTCCGCGAGCGGCTACGAGCAGTACTTC
CDR3aa: CASSSASGYEQYF

j_gene: TRBJ2-7
v_gene: TRBV12-3/TRBV12-4
d_gene: TRBD1
abundance: .
CDR3nt: TGTGCCAGCAGTCTAAAGGGACAGGGGCCGCTCTGGGAGCAGTACTTC
CDR3aa: CASSLKGQGPLWEQYF

j_gene: TRBJ2-7
v_gene: TRBV2
d_gene: .
abundance: .
CDR3nt: TGTGCCAGCAGTGCGCTTTCCTACGAGCAGTACTTC
CDR3aa: CASSALSYEQYF

j_gene: TRBJ2-5
v_gene: TRBV6-2/TRBV6-3
d_gene: .
abundance: .
CDR3nt: TGTGCCAGCAGTTACGCGGAGACCCAGTACTTC
CDR3aa: CASSYAETQYF

j_gene: TRBJ2-7
v_gene: TRBV19
d_gene: .
abundance: once
CDR3nt: TGTGCCAGTAGTGCAGGTTCCCCCAACGAGCAGTACTTC
CDR3aa: CASSAGSPNEQYF

j_gene: TRBJ1-1
v_gene: TRBV20-1
d_gene: TRBD1
abundance: .
CDR3nt: TGCAGTGCGAGACAGGGAGTGAACACTGAAGCTTTCTTT
CDR3aa: CSARQGVNTEAFF

j_gene: TRBJ2-7
v_gene: TRBV6-1
d_gene: .
abundance: .
CDR3nt: TGTGCCAGCAGTGAATTTCACCCGGGGGCAGGAAACGAGCAGTACTTC
CDR3aa: CASSEFHPGAGNEQYF

j_gene: TRBJ1-1
v_gene: TRBV29-1
d_gene: TRBD1
abundance: once
CDR3nt: TGCAGCGTGGGACAGGGGGCGCGGACTGAAGCTTTCTTT
CDR3aa: CSVGQGARTEAFF

j_gene: TRBJ2-7
v_gene: TRBV5-1
d_gene: TRBD2
abundance: .
CDR3nt: TGCGCCAGCAGCGGGCACCCTACTAGCGGGGGGTCCTACGAGCAGTACTTC
CDR3aa: CASSGHPTSGGSYEQYF

j_gene: TRBJ1-5
v_gene: TRBV7-9
d_gene: TRBD1
abundance: .
CDR3nt: TGTGCCAGCAGCGGGACAGGGAGCAATCAGCCCCAGCATTTT
CDR3aa: CASSGTGSNQPQHF

j_gene: TRBJ1-1
v_gene: TRBV7-9
d_gene: TRBD1
abundance: .
CDR3nt: TGTGCCAGCAGCGACAGGGATAGCACTGAAGCTTTCTTT
CDR3aa: CASSDRDSTEAFF

j_gene: TRBJ1-2
v_gene: TRBV11-2
d_gene: .
abundance: .
CDR3nt: TGTGCCAGCTCGACCGGGGCTAGGGGGAACTATGGCTACACCTTC
CDR3aa: CASSTGARGNYGYTF

j_gene: TRBJ2-5
v_gene: TRBV7-6
d_gene: TRBD2
abundance: .
CDR3nt: TGTGCCAGCAGCCCCCGGGAGCGGGGGGGTGAGACCCAGTACTTC
CDR3aa: CASSPRERGGETQYF